The 24 T cell receptor beta chains reported below all come from one sample, sequenced in a study of blood T cell repertoires in COVID-19. The protocol was immunoSEQ multiplex PCR, while the TCRdb copy is restricted to in-frame clones and leaves out a portion. Seen here are more than 9,500 clones, 70% to 75% observed once, and the top ten hold 6%. The sequenced sample was peripheral blood. All receptors derive from a man aged 55 to 70 with COVID-19, enrolled during active disease.

This rearrangement joins TRBV27 to TRBJ1-6, with a possible D match to TRBD1 (5 bases). V was pared by 6 bases and J by 9 bases, with 15 bases between. CDR1 and CDR2 from the germline V gene are MNHEY and SMNVEV (reference sequence). The CDR3 contains 14 residues. The CDR3 nucleotides read TGTGCCAGCAGGCCCGGGACTCAAGGTTCACCCCTCCACTTT. This translates into CASRPGTQGSPLHF.

The chain combines TRBV6-5 with TRBJ2-5; 11 bases align to TRBD2. Germline-derived CDR1 and CDR2 are MNHEY and SVGAGI. CDR3 length: 15 amino acids. After removal of 0 bases from V and 9 bases from J, the junction contained 6 bases not matched to a gene. CDR3 nucleotides: TGTGCCAGCAGTTACTCGACTAGCGGGGTCCGTCCCCAGTACTTC. The encoded protein is CASSYSTSGVRPQYF.

V usage is TRBV28 and J usage is TRBJ1-2, with 7 bases that match TRBD1. J was trimmed by 8 bases and V by 4 bases; bases with no gene match: 4. This CDR3 contains 12 residues. Germline V gene data show CDR1 as MDHEN and CDR2 as SYDVKM. DNA for the CDR3: TGTGCCAGCAGTTCGACAGGGCTAGGCTACACCTTC. Amino acid sequence: CASSSTGLGYTF.

In this sample, this clone turned up once. This rearrangement joins TRBV4-1 to TRBJ2-7; 9 nucleotides align to TRBD1. The J segment lost 4 bases and the V segment lost 4 bases, leaving 8 bases of the junction unmatched. The germline V gene encodes CDR1 MGHRA and CDR2 YSYEKL. This CDR3 spans 15 amino acids. Here the CDR3 reads CASSPRGTGMYEQYF. CDR3 DNA: TGCGCCAGCAGCCCCAGAGGGACAGGGATGTACGAGCAGTACTTC.

V gene TRBV29-1 combines with J gene TRBJ2-5, with 9 nucleotides matching TRBD1. The germline CDR1 and CDR2 sequences are SQVTM and ANQGSEA. CDR3 length: 13 amino acids. Losses at the gene ends were 8 bases for V and 5 bases for J; bases not matched to a gene: 9. The CDR3 DNA is TGCAGCAGCACAGGGGGCTATATGGAGACCCAGTACTTC. Protein: CSSTGGYMETQYF.

The V call is TRBV19, the J call TRBJ1-2; TRBD1 is a possible D gene (5 bases). The V end lost 0 bases, the J end lost 8 bases, and 16 bases lay between the germline ends. The germline V gene encodes CDR1 LNHDA and CDR2 SQIVND (reference sequence). CDR3 length: 15 residues. CDR3 protein: CASSIDLAGLRGYTF. The DNA for the CDR3 is TGTGCCAGTAGTATAGATTTGGCAGGGTTGCGGGGCTACACCTTC.

The gene calls are TRBV1 and TRBJ2-4; no check of the table's D call, TRBD2, against the DNA was made. TRBV1 is a pseudogene segment. The CDR3 consists of 19 residues. The CDR3 loop is CTSSQEGTSGKLAKNIQYF. CDR3 bases: TGCACCAGCAGCCAAGAGGGGACTAGCGGGAAACTAGCCAAAAACATTCAGTACTTC.

The sample holds a few counts of this clone. Germline and junction disagree at one end, which may indicate a read error. The chain combines TRBV13 with TRBJ1-2; 7 bases agree with TRBD1. CDR1 is PRHDT and CDR2 is FYEKMQ in the germline V gene (reference sequence). The CDR3 loop spans 14 amino acids. CDR3 DNA sequence: TGTGCCAGCAGCCTAGGGGGCATGAGCTATGGCTACACCTTC. Its translation: CASSLGGMSYGYTF. Full variable domain (remainder filled in from reference TRBV13 and TRBJ1-2): AAGVIQSPRHLIKEKRETATLKCYPIPRHDTVYWYQQGPGQDPQFLISFYEKMQSDKGSIPDRFSAQQFSDYHSELNMSSLELGDSALYFCASSLGGMSYGYTFGSGTRLTVV.

In this sample, this clone turned up a few times. V usage is TRBV18 and J usage is TRBJ1-2; TRBD1 agrees at 10 bases. This CDR3 is 14 amino acids long. Trimming at V came to 2 bases and at J to 5 bases, leaving 2 bases not matched to a gene. Germline-derived CDR1 and CDR2 are KGHSH and LQKENI. The CDR3 sequence is CASSPWGQGYGYTF. CDR3 nucleotides: TGTGCCAGCTCACCATGGGGACAGGGGTATGGCTACACCTTC.

This clone was seen only a few times. The chain links TRBV4-1 to TRBJ1-6, with 9 bases lining up with TRBD1. This CDR3 spans 16 amino acids. Per the germline V gene, CDR1 is MGHRA and CDR2 is YSYEKL. V gave up 0 bases and J gave up 10 bases; unmatched junction bases: 7. CDR3 residues: CASSQEGTGTRSPLHF. In nucleotides, the CDR3 is TGCGCCAGCAGCCAAGAAGGGACAGGGACTCGCTCACCCCTCCACTTT.

The genes are TRBV14 and TRBJ2-3; 7 bases are shared with TRBD2. CDR1 and CDR2 from the germline V gene are SGHDN and FVKESK. The CDR3 sequence is 13 residues long. The V gene end was trimmed by 0 bases and the J gene end by 11 bases; junction bases not matched to a gene: 5. As DNA, the CDR3 is TGTGCCAGCAGCCAAGATTTGGGACTACGGCAGTATTTT. The encoded protein is CASSQDLGLRQYF.

This clone was recorded a few times. This chain links TRBV7-9 with TRBJ1-2, with TRBD1 identical over 8 bases. With 4 bases clipped from V and 7 bases from J, the junction kept 11 bases outside the gene matches. Germline CDR1 reads SEHNR; CDR2 reads FQNEAQ (reference sequence). The CDR3 spans 15 residues. The CDR3 DNA reads as TGTGCCAGCAGCTCGACCGGGACAGGAGGCGGTGGCTACACCTTC. Its protein is CASSSTGTGGGGYTF.

This chain links TRBV24-1 with TRBJ2-1, with 11 bases lining up with TRBD2. The CDR3 covers 15 residues. The V and J ends lost 6 bases and 4 bases, in that order; junction bases with no gene match: 4. The germline V gene has CDR1 KGHDR and CDR2 SFDVKD. CDR3 sequence (DNA): TGTGCCACCAGTCCGACTAGCGGGATTTACAATGAGCAGTTCTTC. This gives the protein CATSPTSGIYNEQFF.

V is TRBV14 and J is TRBJ2-3, with no clear D. Germline lookup yields CDR1 SGHDN and CDR2 FVKESK. This CDR3 spans 16 amino acids. V was pared by 1 base and J by 0 bases, with 11 bases between. The CDR3, as DNA: TGTGCCAGCAGCCAAGTTTGGCGGAGAAGCACAGATACGCAGTATTTT. It codes for CASSQVWRRSTDTQYF.

This clone was counted once. The CDR3 DNA follows: TGTGCCAGCAGCTTACTAGCGGGAGGGGGACATGAGCAGTTCTTC. Translating gives CASSLLAGGGHEQFF. This sequence joins TRBV7-6 and TRBJ2-1, with TRBD2 identical over 12 bases. The CDR3 sequence is 15 residues long. The ends lost 2 bases at V and 8 bases at J; junction bases unmatched: 4. The germline gives CDR1 SGHVS, CDR2 FNYEAQ.

This clone showed up just a few times. The V and J genes are TRBV6-4 and TRBJ2-2, with 10 bases matching TRBD1. The trim removed 5 bases at V and 6 bases at J, leaving 3 bases unmatched. The germline V gene encodes CDR1 MRHNA and CDR2 SNTAGT. The CDR3 sequence is 14 residues long. The CDR3 sequence is CASSFGQGAGELFF. DNA of the CDR3: TGTGCCAGCAGTTTTGGACAGGGGGCCGGGGAGCTGTTTTTT.

The rearrangement uses TRBV6-1 and TRBJ1-5, with D possibly TRBD1 on 5 matching bases. Germline CDR1 and CDR2: MNHNS and SASEGT. V shed 3 bases and J shed 6 bases, with 9 bases lying between them. This CDR3 has 13 amino acids. CDR3 loop: CASSDGGRQPQHF. The CDR3 coding sequence is TGTGCCAGCAGTGACGGGGGACGTCAGCCCCAGCATTTT.

The chain employs TRBV3-1 (or the pseudogene TRBV3-2) and TRBJ2-7; 12 nucleotides match TRBD2. Trimming cost V 4 bases and J 6 bases; bases outside gene matches: 1. The V gene's germline CDR1 is LGHDT and CDR2 YNNKEL (reference sequence). The CDR3 consists of 13 residues. CDR3 in amino acids: CASSRGLAGEQYV. Here the CDR3 DNA reads TGTGCCAGCAGCCGGGGACTAGCGGGCGAGCAGTACGTC.

A single count supports this clone. In DNA, the CDR3 is TGCGCCAGCAGCCAAGGGTCGGGGAACCCTTACACAGATACGCAGTATTTT. This codes for CASSQGSGNPYTDTQYF. This chain connects TRBV4-3 to TRBJ2-3, with a weak D call TRBD2 (5 bases). CDR3 length equals 17 residues. Germline CDR1 is LGHNA and CDR2 is YSLEER. V lost 1 base, J lost 2 bases, and 16 bases lay in between.

As concerns this clone: Germline is not matched at one junction end, which may reflect a read error. This chain links TRBV28 with TRBJ1-1, with 8 bases identical to TRBD1. The CDR3 has 13 amino acids. Germline V CDR1 and CDR2: MDHEN, SYDVKM. CDR3 protein: CVHRGSVDTEAFF. The CDR3 DNA is TGCGTCCACAGGGGGTCGGTAGATACTGAAGCTTTCTTT.

The chain recombines TRBV2 with TRBJ2-3; weak D call: TRBD1 (6 bases). The CDR3 runs to 15 residues. The germline V gene encodes CDR1 SNHLY and CDR2 FYNNEI. Trimming pared 4 bases from V and 3 bases from J, leaving 14 bases between. CDR3 protein: CASSAVGRGTDTQYF. In DNA, the CDR3 is TGTGCCAGCAGTGCGGTTGGCAGGGGTACAGATACGCAGTATTTT.

This chain uses TRBV9 with TRBJ1-1, with 9 bases identical to TRBD1. Trimming removed 5 bases from V and 2 bases from J; junction bases left unmatched: 10. The CDR3 contains 16 residues. Per the germline V gene, CDR1 is SGDLS and CDR2 is YYNGEE. CDR3 sequence reads: CASRNILDRGNTEAFF. In DNA, the CDR3 is TGTGCCAGCAGAAATATCCTGGACAGGGGAAACACTGAAGCTTTCTTT. The full variable domain, completed using reference TRBV9 and TRBJ1-1, is DSGVTQTPKHLITATGQRVTLRCSPRSGDLSVYWYQQSLDQGLQFLIQYYNGEERAKGNILERFSAQQFPDLHSELNLSSLELGDSALYFCASRNILDRGNTEAFFGQGTRLTVV.

The rearrangement uses TRBV7-3 and TRBJ2-7; 14 bases match TRBD2. CDR3 size: 15 residues. Per the germline V gene, CDR1 is SGHTA and CDR2 is FQGTGA. V was clipped by 11 bases and J by 1 base; unmatched bases: 7. CDR3 sequence: CASKRTSGRSYEQYV. CDR3 sequence (DNA): TGTGCCTCTAAGAGGACTAGCGGGAGGTCCTACGAGCAGTACGTC.

This clone was counted a few times. The chain uses TRBV7-2 and TRBJ1-2; no definite D call. The V gene lost 1 base and the J gene lost 8 bases, with 20 bases spanning the gap. Germline-derived CDR1 and CDR2 are SGHTA and FQGNSA. The CDR3 spans 16 residues. CDR3 nucleotides: TGTGCCAGCAGCTTAGGCGGGTTCGCCTCATCGAGAGGCTACACCTTC. It is translated as CASSLGGFASSRGYTF.